This T cell receptor (beta chain) is drawn from a study of T-cell reconstitution after alpha-beta-depleted transplantation in children. Study conclusions and caveats: Some patients' high day-60 TCRbeta diversity was traced to surviving recipient T cells and thymic progenitors.

Between the trimmed V and J ends, which lost 7 bases and 9 bases, there was a span of 16 bases. Per germline, CDR1 MRHNA and CDR2 SNTAGT. The CDR3 length is 12 residues. Using unique molecular identifiers, the investigators prepared the TCRbeta library. Each CDR3 protein gets one entry after TCRdb re-called the PCR reads with MiXCR. The repertoire includes hundreds of thousands of distinct CDR3 sequences, approximately 13% of them detected once, and roughly 2.3% sits in the top ten. Turning to this clonotype: The antigen remains unidentified.

The source was PBMCs, mostly from graft donor cells, collected 360 days after TCRalphabeta/CD19-depleted stem cell transplant. This chain joins TRBV6-4 and TRBJ2-7, with D uncertain. The TCR was taken from a male patient between 5 and 17 years old who had a stem cell transplant for acute myeloid leukemia, so the T cells may come from the graft donor. This chain's CDR3 is CASIDTKGTQYF. In DNA form, the CDR3 reads TGTGCCAGCATCGACACAAAGGGAACGCAGTACTTC.